This TCR beta chain was sequenced for a study of blood T cells in healthy people across ages. As for this clonotype: Its antigen is undetermined.

Study-wide results and caveats: Researchers judged that diversity estimates from one million T cells fell short of true values. A conclusive naive versus antigen-experienced comparison was prevented by the unsorted PBMCs.

PCR was performed a second time for about 7 to 12 cycles using a sample-barcoded 5' primer and a J-beta primer mix. Sequencing recovered at least 2.5 million CDR3-containing paired-end reads from each sample. One entry per CDR3 protein, called by TCRdb with MiXCR from the 5' RACE reads. The sample has about 2 million distinct CDR3 sequences; 49% are singletons. The length of the CDR3 is 14 residues. V lost 6 bases to trimming and J lost 13 bases; unmatched junction nucleotides: 13. This TCR came from a woman between 40 and 50 years old in good health. The specimen was blood. The chain links TRBV12-3 or TRBV12-4 to TRBJ2-1, with 9 bases matching TRBD1. This CDR3 reads CASSWDRAQETQFF. CDR3 bases: TGTGCCAGCAGCTGGGACAGGGCACAAGAGACCCAGTTCTTC.